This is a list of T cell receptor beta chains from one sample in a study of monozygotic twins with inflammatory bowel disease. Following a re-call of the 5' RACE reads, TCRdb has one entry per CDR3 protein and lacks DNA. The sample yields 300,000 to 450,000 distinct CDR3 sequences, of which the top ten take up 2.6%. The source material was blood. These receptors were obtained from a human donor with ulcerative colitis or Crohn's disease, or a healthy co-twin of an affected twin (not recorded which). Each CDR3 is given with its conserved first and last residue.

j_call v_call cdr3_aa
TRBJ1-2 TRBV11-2 CASSLTGTYGYTF
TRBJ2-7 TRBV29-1 CSVEPGQGTYEQYF
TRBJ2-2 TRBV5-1 CASSLMASELGELFF
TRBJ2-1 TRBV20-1 CSASGLAGGHEQFF
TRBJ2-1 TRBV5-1 CASSLGAGPHGENEQFF
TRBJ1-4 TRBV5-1 CASKHGALDATNEKLFF
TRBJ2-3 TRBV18 CASSPGSTDTQYF
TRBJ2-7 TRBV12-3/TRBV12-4 CASTRTSGLPYEQYF
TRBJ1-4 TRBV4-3 CASSQDGQGATATNEKLFF
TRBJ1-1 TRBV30 CAWSIRTGWNTEAFF
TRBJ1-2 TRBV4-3 CASSQDPKAGRLANYGYTF
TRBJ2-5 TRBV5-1 CASSTGLAGAIQETQYF
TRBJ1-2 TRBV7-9 CASSLIAGDGYTF
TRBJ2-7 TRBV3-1 CASSQSRGGYEQYF
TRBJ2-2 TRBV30 CAWSLDPWELFF
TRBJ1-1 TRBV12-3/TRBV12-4 CASSLQKSTSEAFF
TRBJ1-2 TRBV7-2 CASSPTGQNYGYTF
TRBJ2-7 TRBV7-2 CASGFDRGTYEQYF
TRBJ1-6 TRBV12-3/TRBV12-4 CASSLGESGSPLHF
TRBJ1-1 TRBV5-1 CTSSFETEAFF
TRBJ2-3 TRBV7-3 CASSASGSTDTQYF
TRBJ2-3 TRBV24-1 CATSDSGTGGIQDTQYF
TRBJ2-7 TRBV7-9 CASSFSTGPSYEQYF
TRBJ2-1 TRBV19 CASSPRGLSSGQFF
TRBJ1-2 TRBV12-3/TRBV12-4 CASSEGGDYGYTF